This T cell receptor (beta chain) came from a study of blood T cell repertoires in COVID-19. Original processing notes: Amplified reference gene primers provided the basis for estimating nucleated cell counts. Repertoires were generated with immunoSEQ multiplex PCR, while TCRdb's copy carries only in-frame clones and drops some. Clone size and V and J calls were adopted from that table, with D and trimming inferred from the DNA. The sample includes more than 150,000 clones, around 85% of them seen just once. Germline CDR1 is MDHEN and CDR2 is SYDVKM. The ends were cut back, 1 base at V and 0 bases at J, with 9 bases in the middle. This CDR3 has 15 amino acids.

Specimen: peripheral blood. This rearrangement joins TRBV28 to TRBJ1-1; tentatively, D is TRBD1 (5 bases). This sequence was found in a woman in her seventies with acute or convalescent COVID-19. Here the CDR3 reads CASSLYAGMNTEAFF. The CDR3 DNA is TGTGCCAGCAGTTTATATGCAGGGATGAACACTGAAGCTTTCTTT.